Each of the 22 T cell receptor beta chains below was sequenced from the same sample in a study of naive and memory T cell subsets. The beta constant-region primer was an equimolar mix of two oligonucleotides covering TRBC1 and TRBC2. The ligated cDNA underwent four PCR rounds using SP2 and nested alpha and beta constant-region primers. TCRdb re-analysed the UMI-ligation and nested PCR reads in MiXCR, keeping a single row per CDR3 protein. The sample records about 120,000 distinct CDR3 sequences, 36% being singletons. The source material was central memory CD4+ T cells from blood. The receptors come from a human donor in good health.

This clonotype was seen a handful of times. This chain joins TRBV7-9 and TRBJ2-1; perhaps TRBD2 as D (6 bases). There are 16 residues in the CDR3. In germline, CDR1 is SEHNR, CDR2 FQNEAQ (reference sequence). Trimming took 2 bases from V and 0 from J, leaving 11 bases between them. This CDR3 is CASSLRDFSSYNEQFF. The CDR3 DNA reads TGTGCCAGCAGCTTACGGGACTTTAGCTCCTACAATGAGCAGTTCTTC.

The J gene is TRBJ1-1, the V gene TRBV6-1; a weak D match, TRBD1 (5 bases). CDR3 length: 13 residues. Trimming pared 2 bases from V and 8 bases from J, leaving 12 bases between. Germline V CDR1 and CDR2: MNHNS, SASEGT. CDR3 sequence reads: CASSERSRGEAFF. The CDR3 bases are TGTGCCAGCAGTGAACGTAGTCGGGGCGAAGCTTTCTTT.

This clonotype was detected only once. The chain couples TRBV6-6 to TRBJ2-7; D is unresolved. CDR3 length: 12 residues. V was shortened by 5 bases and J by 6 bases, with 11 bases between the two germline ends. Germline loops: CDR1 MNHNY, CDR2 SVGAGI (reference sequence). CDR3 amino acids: CASSHGGREQYF. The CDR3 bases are TGTGCCAGCAGTCACGGTGGACGCGAGCAGTACTTC.

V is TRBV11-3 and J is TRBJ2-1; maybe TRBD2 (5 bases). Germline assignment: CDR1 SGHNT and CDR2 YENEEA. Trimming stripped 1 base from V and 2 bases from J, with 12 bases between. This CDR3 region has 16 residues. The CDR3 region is CASSLGGSDTYNEQFF. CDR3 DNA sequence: TGTGCCAGCAGCTTAGGAGGGAGCGATACCTACAATGAGCAGTTCTTC.

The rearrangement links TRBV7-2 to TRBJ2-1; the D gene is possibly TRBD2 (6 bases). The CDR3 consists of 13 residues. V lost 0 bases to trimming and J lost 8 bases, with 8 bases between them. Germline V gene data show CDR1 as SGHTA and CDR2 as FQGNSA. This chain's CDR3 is CASSLAREDEQFF. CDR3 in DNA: TGTGCCAGCAGCTTAGCTAGGGAGGATGAGCAGTTCTTC. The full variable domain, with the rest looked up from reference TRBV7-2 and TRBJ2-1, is GAGVSQSPSNKVTEKGKDVELRCDPISGHTALYWYRQSLGQGLEFLIYFQGNSAPDKSGLPSDRFSAERTGGSVSTLTIQRTQQEDSAVYLCASSLAREDEQFFGPGTRLTVL.

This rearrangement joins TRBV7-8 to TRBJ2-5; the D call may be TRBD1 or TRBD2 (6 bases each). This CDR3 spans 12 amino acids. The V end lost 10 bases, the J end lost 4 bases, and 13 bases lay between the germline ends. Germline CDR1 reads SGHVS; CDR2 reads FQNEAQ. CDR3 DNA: TGTGCCACCCGAGGGGGAGGAGAGACCCAGTACTTC. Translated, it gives CATRGGGETQYF.

CDR3 DNA: TGTGCCAGCAGCGTAGAGACTAGCGGGAGGGCGAGCGGCAATGAGCAGTTCTTC. Residues: CASSVETSGRASGNEQFF. The chain links TRBV9 to TRBJ2-1, with 14 bases aligning to TRBD2. Germline trimming cut 0 bases from V and 6 bases from J; bases unmatched to any gene: 8. The germline gives CDR1 SGDLS, CDR2 YYNGEE. The CDR3 loop spans 18 amino acids.

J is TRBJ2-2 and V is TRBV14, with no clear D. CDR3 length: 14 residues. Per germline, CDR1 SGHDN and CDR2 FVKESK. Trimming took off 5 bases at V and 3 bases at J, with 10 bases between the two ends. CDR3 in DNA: TGTGCCAGCAGCGAAGGGATTTACACCGGGGAGCTGTTTTTT. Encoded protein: CASSEGIYTGELFF.

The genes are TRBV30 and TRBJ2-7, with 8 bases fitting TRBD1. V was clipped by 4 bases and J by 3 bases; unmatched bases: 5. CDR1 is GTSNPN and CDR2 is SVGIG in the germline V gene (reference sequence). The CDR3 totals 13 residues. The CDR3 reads CAWTGQGYYEQYF. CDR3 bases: TGTGCCTGGACCGGACAGGGCTACTACGAGCAGTACTTC.

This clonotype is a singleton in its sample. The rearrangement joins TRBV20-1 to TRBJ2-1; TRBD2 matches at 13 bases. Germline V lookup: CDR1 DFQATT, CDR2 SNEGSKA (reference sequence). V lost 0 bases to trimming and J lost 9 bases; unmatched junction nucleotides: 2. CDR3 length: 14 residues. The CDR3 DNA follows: TGCAGTGCTAGAGAAGGACTAGCGGGGGCTGAGCAGTTCTTC. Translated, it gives CSAREGLAGAEQFF.

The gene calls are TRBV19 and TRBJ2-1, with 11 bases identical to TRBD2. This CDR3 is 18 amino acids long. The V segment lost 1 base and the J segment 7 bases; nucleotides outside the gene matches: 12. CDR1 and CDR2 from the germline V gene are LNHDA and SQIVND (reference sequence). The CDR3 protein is CASSIGGGSGRARNEQFF. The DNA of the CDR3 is TGTGCCAGTAGTATAGGTGGTGGTAGCGGGAGGGCCAGGAATGAGCAGTTCTTC.

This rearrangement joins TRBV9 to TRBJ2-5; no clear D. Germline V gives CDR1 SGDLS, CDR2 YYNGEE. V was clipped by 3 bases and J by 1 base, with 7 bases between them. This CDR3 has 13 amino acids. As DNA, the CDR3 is TGTGCCAGCAGCGGCTATGTCCAAGAGACCCAGTACTTC. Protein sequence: CASSGYVQETQYF.

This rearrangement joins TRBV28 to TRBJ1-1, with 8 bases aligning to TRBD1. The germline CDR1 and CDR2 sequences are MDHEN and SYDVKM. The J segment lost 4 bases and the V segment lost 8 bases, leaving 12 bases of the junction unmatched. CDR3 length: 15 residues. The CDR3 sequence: CASRDGGQGSTEAFF. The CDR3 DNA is TGTGCCAGCCGAGATGGTGGACAGGGCTCCACTGAAGCTTTCTTT. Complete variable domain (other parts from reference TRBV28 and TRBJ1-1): DVKVTQSSRYLVKRTGEKVFLECVQDMDHENMFWYRQDPGLGLRLIYFSYDVKMKEKGDIPEGYSVSREKKERFSLILESASTNQTSMYLCASRDGGQGSTEAFFGQGTRLTVV.

The CDR3, as DNA: TGTGCCAGCAGCGTAGAAAGGGCGGTATGCGAAAAACTGTTTTTT. Translated: CASSVERAVCEKLFF. This chain uses TRBV9 with TRBJ1-4; D unclear. The CDR3 sequence is 15 residues long. Germline CDR1 and CDR2: SGDLS and YYNGEE. Trimming took 0 bases from V and 8 from J, leaving 14 bases between them. Looking up the rest from reference TRBV9 and TRBJ1-4 gives the full variable domain: DSGVTQTPKHLITATGQRVTLRCSPRSGDLSVYWYQQSLDQGLQFLIQYYNGEERAKGNILERFSAQQFPDLHSELNLSSLELGDSALYFCASSVERAVCEKLFFGSGTQLSVL.

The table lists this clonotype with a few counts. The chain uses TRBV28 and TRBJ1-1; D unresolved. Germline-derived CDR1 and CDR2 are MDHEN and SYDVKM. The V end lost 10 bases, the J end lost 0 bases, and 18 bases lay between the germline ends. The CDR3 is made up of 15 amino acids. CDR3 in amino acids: CATDLPGFLNTEAFF. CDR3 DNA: TGTGCCACCGACCTACCGGGATTCTTGAACACTGAAGCTTTCTTT.

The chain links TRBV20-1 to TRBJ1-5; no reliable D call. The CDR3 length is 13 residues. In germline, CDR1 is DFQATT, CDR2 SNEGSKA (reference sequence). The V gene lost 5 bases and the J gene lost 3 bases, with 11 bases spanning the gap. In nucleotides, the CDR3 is TGCAGTGCTTTTGGCCTCGACAATCAGCCCCAGCATTTT. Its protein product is CSAFGLDNQPQHF.

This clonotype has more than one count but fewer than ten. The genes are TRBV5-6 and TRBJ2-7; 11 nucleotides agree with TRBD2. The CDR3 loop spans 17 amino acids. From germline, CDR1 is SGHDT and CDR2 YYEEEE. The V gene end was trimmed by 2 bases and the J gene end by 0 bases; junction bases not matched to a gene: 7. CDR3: CASSFLGLAESSYEQYF. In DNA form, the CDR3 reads TGTGCCAGCAGCTTTCTGGGACTAGCGGAGAGCTCCTACGAGCAGTACTTC.

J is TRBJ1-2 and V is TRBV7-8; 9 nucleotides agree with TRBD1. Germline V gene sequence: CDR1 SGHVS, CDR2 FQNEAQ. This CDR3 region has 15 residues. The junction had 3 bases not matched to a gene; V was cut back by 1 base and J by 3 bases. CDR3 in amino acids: CASSLVGQGYYGYTF. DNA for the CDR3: TGTGCCAGCAGCTTAGTGGGACAGGGCTACTATGGCTACACCTTC. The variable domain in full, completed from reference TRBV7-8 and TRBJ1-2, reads GAGVSQSPRYKVAKRGQDVALRCDPISGHVSLFWYQQALGQGPEFLTYFQNEAQLDKSGLPSDRFFAERPEGSVSTLKIQRTQQEDSAVYLCASSLVGQGYYGYTFGSGTRLTVV.

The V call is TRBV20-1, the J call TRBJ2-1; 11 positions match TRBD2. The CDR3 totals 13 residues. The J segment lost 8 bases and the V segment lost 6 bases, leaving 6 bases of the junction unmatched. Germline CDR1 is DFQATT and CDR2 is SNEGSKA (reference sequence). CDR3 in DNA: TGCAGTGCCACTAGCGGGAGCCGTTATGAGCAGTTCTTC. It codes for CSATSGSRYEQFF.

The CDR3 loop is CASSWTSGIYNEQFF. Written as DNA, the CDR3 is TGTGCCAGCAGCTGGACTAGCGGAATCTACAATGAGCAGTTCTTC. V and J are TRBV11-2 and TRBJ2-1, with TRBD2 matching 10 bases. Germline loops: CDR1 SGHAT, CDR2 FQNNGV. The CDR3 consists of 15 residues. The V segment lost 4 bases and the J segment 3 bases; nucleotides outside the gene matches: 3. Combining the CDR3 with reference TRBV11-2 and TRBJ2-1 gives the whole variable domain EAGVAQSPRYKIIEKRQSVAFWCNPISGHATLYWYQQILGQGPKLLIQFQNNGVVDDSQLPKDRFSAERLKGVDSTLKIQPAKLEDSAVYLCASSWTSGIYNEQFFGPGTRLTVL.

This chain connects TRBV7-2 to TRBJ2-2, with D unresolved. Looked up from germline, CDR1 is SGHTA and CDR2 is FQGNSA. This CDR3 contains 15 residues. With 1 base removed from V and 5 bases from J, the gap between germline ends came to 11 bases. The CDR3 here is CASSLGQSLTGELFF. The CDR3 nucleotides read TGTGCCAGCAGCTTAGGGCAGTCTCTTACCGGGGAGCTGTTTTTT.

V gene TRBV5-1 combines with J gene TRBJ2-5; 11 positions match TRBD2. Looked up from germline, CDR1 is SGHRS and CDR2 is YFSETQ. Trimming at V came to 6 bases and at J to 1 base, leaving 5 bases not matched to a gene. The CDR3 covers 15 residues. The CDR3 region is CASTRLAGPQETQYF. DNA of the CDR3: TGCGCCAGCACTCGACTAGCGGGGCCCCAAGAGACCCAGTACTTC.